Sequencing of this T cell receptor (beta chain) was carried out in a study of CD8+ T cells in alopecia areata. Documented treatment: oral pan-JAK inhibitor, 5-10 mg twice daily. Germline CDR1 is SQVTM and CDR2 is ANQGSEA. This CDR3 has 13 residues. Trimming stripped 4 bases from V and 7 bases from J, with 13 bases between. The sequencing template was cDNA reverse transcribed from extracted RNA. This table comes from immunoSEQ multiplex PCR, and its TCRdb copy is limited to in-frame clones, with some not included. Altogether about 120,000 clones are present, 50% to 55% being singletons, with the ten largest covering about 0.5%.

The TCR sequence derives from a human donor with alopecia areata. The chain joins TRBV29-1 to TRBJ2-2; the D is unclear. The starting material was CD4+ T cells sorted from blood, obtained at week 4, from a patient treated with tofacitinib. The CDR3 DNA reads TGCAGCGTTGCCACCGAAGGTTACGGGGAGCTGTTTTTT. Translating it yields CSVATEGYGELFF.